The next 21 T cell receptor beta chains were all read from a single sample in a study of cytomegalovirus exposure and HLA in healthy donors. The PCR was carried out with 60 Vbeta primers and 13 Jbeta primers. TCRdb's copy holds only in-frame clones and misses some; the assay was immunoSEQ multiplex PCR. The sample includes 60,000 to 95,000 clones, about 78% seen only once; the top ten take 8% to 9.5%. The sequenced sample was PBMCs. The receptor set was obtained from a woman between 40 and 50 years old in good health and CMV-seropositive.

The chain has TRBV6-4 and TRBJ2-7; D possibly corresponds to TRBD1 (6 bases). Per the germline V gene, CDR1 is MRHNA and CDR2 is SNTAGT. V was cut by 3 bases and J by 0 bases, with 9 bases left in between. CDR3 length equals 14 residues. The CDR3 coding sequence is TGTGCCAGCAGTGAAGAGGGGGACTCCTACGAGCAGTACTTC. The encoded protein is CASSEEGDSYEQYF.

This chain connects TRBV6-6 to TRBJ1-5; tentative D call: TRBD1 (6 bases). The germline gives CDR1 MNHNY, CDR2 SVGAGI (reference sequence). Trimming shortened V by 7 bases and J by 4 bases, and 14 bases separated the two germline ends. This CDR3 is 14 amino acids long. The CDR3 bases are TGTGCCAGCAAGGACAGTGCATGGAATCAGCCCCAGCATTTT. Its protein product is CASKDSAWNQPQHF.

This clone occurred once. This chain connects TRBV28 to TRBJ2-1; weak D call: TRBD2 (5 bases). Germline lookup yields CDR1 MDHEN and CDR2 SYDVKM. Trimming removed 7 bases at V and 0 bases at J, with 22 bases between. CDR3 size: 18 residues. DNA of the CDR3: TGTGCCAGCACCCCCCGGTCACGAACTAGACCCTCCTACAATGAGCAGTTCTTC. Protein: CASTPRSRTRPSYNEQFF.

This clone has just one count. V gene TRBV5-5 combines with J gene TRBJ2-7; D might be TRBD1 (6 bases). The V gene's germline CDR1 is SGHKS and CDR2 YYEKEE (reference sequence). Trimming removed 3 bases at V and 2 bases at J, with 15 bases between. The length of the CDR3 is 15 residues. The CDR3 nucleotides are TGTGCCAGCAGCTCCCTGGCAGGGGTAGCCTACGAGCAGTACTTC. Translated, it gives CASSSLAGVAYEQYF.

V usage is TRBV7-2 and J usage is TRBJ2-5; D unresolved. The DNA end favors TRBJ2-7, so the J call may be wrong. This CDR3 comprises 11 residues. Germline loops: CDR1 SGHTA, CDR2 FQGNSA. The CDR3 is CASSPSYEQYF. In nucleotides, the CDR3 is TGTGCCAGCAGCCCCTCCTACGAGCAGTACTTC.

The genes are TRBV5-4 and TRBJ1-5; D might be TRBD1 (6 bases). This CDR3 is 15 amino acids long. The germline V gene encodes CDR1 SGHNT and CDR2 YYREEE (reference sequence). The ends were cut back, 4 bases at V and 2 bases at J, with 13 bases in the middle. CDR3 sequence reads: CASSIQGMGNQPQHF. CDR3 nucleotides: TGTGCCAGCAGCATACAGGGTATGGGCAATCAGCCCCAGCATTTT.

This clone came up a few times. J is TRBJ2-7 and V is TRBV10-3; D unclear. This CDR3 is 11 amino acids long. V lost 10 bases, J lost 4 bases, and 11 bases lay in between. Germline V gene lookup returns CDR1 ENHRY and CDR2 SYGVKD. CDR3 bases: TGTGCCAACACGTACAGTTACGAGCAGTACTTC. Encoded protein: CANTYSYEQYF.

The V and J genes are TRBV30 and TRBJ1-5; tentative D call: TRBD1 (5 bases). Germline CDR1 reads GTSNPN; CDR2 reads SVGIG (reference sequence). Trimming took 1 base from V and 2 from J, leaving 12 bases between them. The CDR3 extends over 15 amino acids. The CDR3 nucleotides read TGTGCCTGGAGTGGGGAGGGCAGGGGCAATCAGCCCCAGCATTTT. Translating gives CAWSGEGRGNQPQHF.

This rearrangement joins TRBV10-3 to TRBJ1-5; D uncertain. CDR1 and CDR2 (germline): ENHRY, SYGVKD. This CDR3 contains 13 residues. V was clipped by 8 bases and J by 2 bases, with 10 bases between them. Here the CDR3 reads CAIGPMGNQPQHF. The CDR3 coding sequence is TGTGCCATCGGGCCAATGGGCAATCAGCCCCAGCATTTT.

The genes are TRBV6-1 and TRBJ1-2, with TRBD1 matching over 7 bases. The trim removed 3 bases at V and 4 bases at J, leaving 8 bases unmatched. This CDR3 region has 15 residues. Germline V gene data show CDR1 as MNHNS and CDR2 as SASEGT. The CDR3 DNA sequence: TGTGCCAGCAGTGAGAAGCCAGGGGGGAGCTATGGCTACACCTTC. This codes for CASSEKPGGSYGYTF.

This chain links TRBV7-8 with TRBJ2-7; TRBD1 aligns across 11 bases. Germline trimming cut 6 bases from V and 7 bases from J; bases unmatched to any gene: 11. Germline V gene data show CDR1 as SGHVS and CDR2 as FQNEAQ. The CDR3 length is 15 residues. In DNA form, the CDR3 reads TGTGCCAGCAGGCTCTTTGGGACAGGGGGATGGGAGCAGTACTTC. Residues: CASRLFGTGGWEQYF.

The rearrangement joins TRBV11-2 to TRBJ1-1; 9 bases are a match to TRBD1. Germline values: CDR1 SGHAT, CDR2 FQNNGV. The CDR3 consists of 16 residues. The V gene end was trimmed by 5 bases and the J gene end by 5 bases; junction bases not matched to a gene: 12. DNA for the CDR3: TGTGCCAGCAGCCGAAGGGACAGGGAAATGAGTACTGAAGCTTTCTTT. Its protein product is CASSRRDREMSTEAFF.

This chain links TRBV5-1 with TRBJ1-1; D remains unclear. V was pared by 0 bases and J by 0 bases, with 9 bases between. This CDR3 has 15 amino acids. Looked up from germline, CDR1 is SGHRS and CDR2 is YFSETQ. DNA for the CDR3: TGCGCCAGCAGCTTGGAGGCCAGCGTGAACACTGAAGCTTTCTTT. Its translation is CASSLEASVNTEAFF.

CDR3 loop: CASSRPGDLGEQYF. CDR3 sequence (DNA): TGTGCCAGCAGCAGGCCGGGGGACTTAGGCGAGCAGTACTTC. The chain combines TRBV11-2 with TRBJ2-7, with TRBD2 as a possible D gene (6 bases). CDR1 is SGHAT, CDR2 FQNNGV, per germline. This CDR3 has 14 amino acids. V shed 5 bases and J shed 6 bases, with 17 bases lying between them. The entire variable domain, with the rest obtained from reference TRBV11-2 and TRBJ2-7, is as follows: EAGVAQSPRYKIIEKRQSVAFWCNPISGHATLYWYQQILGQGPKLLIQFQNNGVVDDSQLPKDRFSAERLKGVDSTLKIQPAKLEDSAVYLCASSRPGDLGEQYFGPGTRLTVT.

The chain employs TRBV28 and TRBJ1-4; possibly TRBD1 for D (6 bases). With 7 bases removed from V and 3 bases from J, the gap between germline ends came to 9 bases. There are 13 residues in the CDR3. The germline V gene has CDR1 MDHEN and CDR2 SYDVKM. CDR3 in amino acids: CASKTGPNEKLFF. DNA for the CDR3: TGTGCCAGCAAGACAGGCCCTAATGAAAAACTGTTTTTT.

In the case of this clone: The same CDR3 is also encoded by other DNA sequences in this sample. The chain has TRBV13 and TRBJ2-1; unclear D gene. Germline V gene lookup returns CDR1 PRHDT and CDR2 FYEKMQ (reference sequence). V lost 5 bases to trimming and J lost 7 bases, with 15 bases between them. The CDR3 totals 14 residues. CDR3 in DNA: TGTGCCAGCAGCCTGTTAAGAGAAGTGAATGAGCAGTTCTTC. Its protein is CASSLLREVNEQFF.

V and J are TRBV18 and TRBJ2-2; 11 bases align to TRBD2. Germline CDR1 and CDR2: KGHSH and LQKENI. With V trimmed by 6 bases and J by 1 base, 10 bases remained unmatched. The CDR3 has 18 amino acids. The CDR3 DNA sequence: TGTGCCAGCTCGCCGATGCCGGGACTAGCGGTGAACACCGGGGAGCTGTTTTTT. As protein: CASSPMPGLAVNTGELFF.

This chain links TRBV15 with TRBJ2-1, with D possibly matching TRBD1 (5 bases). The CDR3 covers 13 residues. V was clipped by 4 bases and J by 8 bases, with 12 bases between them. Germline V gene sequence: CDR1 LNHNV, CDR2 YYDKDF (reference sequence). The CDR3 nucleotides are TGTGCCACCAGCAATGGGGCCCCGCATGAGCAGTTCTTC. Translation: CATSNGAPHEQFF.

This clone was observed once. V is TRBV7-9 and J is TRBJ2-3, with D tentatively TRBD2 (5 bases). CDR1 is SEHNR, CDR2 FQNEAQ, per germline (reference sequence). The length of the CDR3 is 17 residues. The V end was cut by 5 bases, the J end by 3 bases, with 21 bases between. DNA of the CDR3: TGTGCCAGCAGCAAGACCGTCGGACGGGGAACGACAGATACGCAGTATTTT. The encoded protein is CASSKTVGRGTTDTQYF.

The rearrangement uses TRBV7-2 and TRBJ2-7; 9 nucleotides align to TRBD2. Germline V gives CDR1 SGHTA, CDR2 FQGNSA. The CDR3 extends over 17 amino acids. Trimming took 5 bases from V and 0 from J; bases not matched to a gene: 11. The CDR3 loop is CASSLRVAGENSYEQYF. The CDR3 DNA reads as TGTGCCAGCAGCCTCAGGGTAGCGGGGGAGAACTCCTACGAGCAGTACTTC.

CDR3 residues: CASKDRLNYGYTF. CDR3 in DNA: TGTGCCAGCAAGGATCGACTGAACTATGGCTACACCTTC. The chain combines TRBV6-6 with TRBJ1-2; the D is unclear. The CDR3 loop spans 13 amino acids. V was trimmed by 7 bases and J by 2 bases, leaving 11 bases between them. Germline CDR1 and CDR2: MNHNY and SVGAGI (reference sequence).